The sequence of this T cell receptor beta chain was determined in a study of blood T cells in healthy people across ages. The study's findings and limits: The long-lived group displayed more naive CD4+ cells, plus higher diversity, than the aged donors did. The percentage of naive T cells correlated strongly with TCR beta diversity. It was not possible, with unsorted PBMCs, to conclusively compare naive and antigen-experienced cells.

Then a second PCR, running roughly 7 to 12 cycles, was carried out with a sample-barcoded 5' primer and a J-beta primer mix. All samples yielded 3 million or more CDR3-containing paired-end reads. TCRdb re-analysed the 5' RACE reads in MiXCR, keeping a single row per CDR3 protein. Of roughly 1.4 million distinct CDR3 sequences in the sample, roughly 60% were seen once. Germline-derived CDR1 and CDR2 are SGHDN and FVKESK. V was cut by 4 bases and J by 3 bases, with 19 bases left in between. CDR3 size: 16 residues. In regard to this clonotype: What it recognizes is unknown.

The rearrangement links TRBV14 to TRBJ2-7; tentative D call: TRBD2 (5 bases). The sequence was collected from a young man in good health. The sequenced material came from blood. This CDR3 reads CASSPLGVKNFYEQYF. The CDR3 nucleotides are TGTGCCAGCAGCCCGCTCGGGGTCAAGAACTTCTACGAGCAGTACTTC.